One and the same sample provided the 5 T cell receptor beta chains below, sequenced in a study of blood T cell repertoires in COVID-19 (dated by TCRdb to 2020 to 2021). The library was built by means of the immunoSEQ multiplex PCR assay. TCRdb limited this immuneACCESS table to in-frame rearrangements with V and J called. A share of clones is missing; checked studies link under half to unresolved V genes, and the rest is unexplained. The sample has more than 450,000 clones on record, 87% of them singletons. Approximately 0.7% of the sample lies in the top ten. The sample consisted of PBMCs or T cells enriched from blood (not recorded which). These receptors were collected from a woman between 18 and 29 years old who had recovered from COVID-19.

In its sample, this clone was seen once. The CDR3 DNA is TGTGCCAGCAGCTTGGGGGCAAACACTGAAGCTTTCTTT. As protein: CASSLGANTEAFF. The gene calls are TRBV7-3 and TRBJ1-1; a weak D match, TRBD1 (6 bases). The germline V gene has CDR1 SGHTA and CDR2 FQGTGA. V was cut by 3 bases and J by 2 bases, with 7 bases left in between. This CDR3 contains 13 residues.

The genes are TRBV5-6 and TRBJ1-3; D gene ambiguous. V lost 5 bases to trimming and J lost 0 bases, with 9 bases between them. The CDR3 has 14 amino acids. Germline values: CDR1 SGHDT, CDR2 YYEEEE. The CDR3 DNA is TGTGCCAGCAGGATCAAGAGCTCTGGAAACACCATATATTTT. It specifies CASRIKSSGNTIYF.

This clone was counted a single time. The J gene is TRBJ1-5, the V gene TRBV7-2; D gene unclear. From germline, CDR1 is SGHTA and CDR2 FQGNSA. Trimming took off 4 bases at V and 0 bases at J, with 4 bases between the two ends. The CDR3 is 13 amino acids. The CDR3 DNA reads TGTGCCAGCAGCTCCTATAGCAATCAGCCCCAGCATTTT. Its protein is CASSSYSNQPQHF.

This clone has just a few counts. The chain combines TRBV19 with TRBJ1-1; D is possibly TRBD1 (6 bases). The V end was cut by 7 bases, the J end by 1 base, with 19 bases between. The CDR3 has 16 residues. Germline V lookup: CDR1 LNHDA, CDR2 SQIVND (reference sequence). The CDR3 sequence is CASTPMGGAGNTEAFF. The CDR3 bases are TGTGCCAGTACCCCGATGGGGGGGGCAGGGAACACTGAAGCTTTCTTT.

This chain links TRBV18 with TRBJ1-2; D remains ambiguous. The CDR3 has 15 residues. V lost 6 bases and J 9 bases, leaving 23 bases between the germline ends. Germline V gene lookup returns CDR1 KGHSH and CDR2 LQKENI. CDR3 in DNA: TGTGCCAGCTCCCCGGGTTTCGGATCGGAAAGTAGCTACACCTTC. Amino acid sequence: CASSPGFGSESSYTF.